The sequence of this T cell receptor (beta chain) was determined in a study of blood T cell repertoires in COVID-19 (dated by TCRdb to the early 2020s). Describing the broader study: Samples covering the acute and convalescent phases of COVID-19 were provided by collaborators in the United States, Italy and Spain. The material from the prospective study consisted of cDNA or gDNA derived from T cells, B-cell-depleted T cells, or PBMCs. The dataset comprised deeply sampled blood TCRbeta repertoires from subjects exposed to, actively infected with, or recovered from COVID-19. The repertoires were released in a freely available public database intended as a resource for research on the immune response to SARS-CoV-2. Samples came from the ongoing ImmuneRACE study (first 160 participants) plus 1,254 subjects from 6 global collaborators. Sample metadata almost always included a de-identified subject ID, COVID-19 status, age in years and sex. HLA class I and class II types, where available, came from metadata supplied by the sample provider rather than from assay-based typing.

The full study reports these points: Clinical and demographic metadata were provided uncurated, with the amount varying by source and participant.

As encoded in the germline V gene, CDR1 is SGHRS while CDR2 is YFSETQ. Counted from cysteine to phenylalanine, this CDR3 has 14 amino acids. Only the CDR3 region is kept as DNA, spanning 42 bases read in frame from base 1. At the junction V is shortened by 5 bases and J by 4 bases; bases outside the gene matches: 6. TCRbeta CDR3 regions were amplified from genomic DNA by means of the immunoSEQ Assay, a bias-controlled multiplex PCR. The original pipeline was this. The number of nucleated cells in each sample was estimated by amplification of reference gene primers within the assay. To quantify the absolute abundance of each unique TCRbeta CDR3 rearrangement, sequence reads were collapsed and filtered. For each sample, productive Simpson clonality was calculated as the square root of Simpson's diversity index across productive rearrangements. TCRdb obtained this table from immuneACCESS and retained in-frame rearrangements with V and J assigned. These tables miss some clones; where compared with another copy, unresolved V genes account for less than half of the shortfall, and the remainder is unexplained. The V and J calls and clone size are taken from that table; D and trimming were inferred from the DNA. This sample lists some 180,000 clones; more than 80% were detected once. Jointly, the top ten make up around 12% of the sample.

With respect to this clone: There is no known antigen for this receptor. No base qualities exist here, and no much larger clone lies one base off it.

At one collaborating source in Seattle, patients were enrolled during active infection and were followed longitudinally through the course of disease. Collaborating institutions collected whole blood in K2EDTA tubes following their own protocols. Collaborator samples were shipped for TCRbeta analysis as frozen whole blood, isolated PBMCs, or DNA extracted from either sample type. This receptor was identified in a woman at least 80 years old with COVID-19, enrolled during active disease. Source material: peripheral blood. The chain employs TRBV5-1 and TRBJ1-3, with TRBD1 matching 7 junction bases. The DNA sequence is TGCGCCAGCAGATTGACAGGGTACGGAAACACCATATATTTT. Translation gives CASRLTGYGNTIYF.